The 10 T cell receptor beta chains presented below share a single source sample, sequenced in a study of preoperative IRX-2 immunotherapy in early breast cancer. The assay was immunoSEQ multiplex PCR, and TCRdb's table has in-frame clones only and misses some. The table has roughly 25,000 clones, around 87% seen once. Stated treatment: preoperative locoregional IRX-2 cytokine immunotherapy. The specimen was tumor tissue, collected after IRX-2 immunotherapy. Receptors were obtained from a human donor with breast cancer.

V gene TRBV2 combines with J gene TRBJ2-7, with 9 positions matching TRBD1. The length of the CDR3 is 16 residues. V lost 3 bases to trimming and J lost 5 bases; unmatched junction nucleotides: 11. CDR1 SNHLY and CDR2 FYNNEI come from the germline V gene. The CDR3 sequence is CASSDSSGQGLHEQYF. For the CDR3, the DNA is TGTGCCAGCAGTGATTCCTCGGGACAGGGTTTGCACGAGCAGTACTTC.

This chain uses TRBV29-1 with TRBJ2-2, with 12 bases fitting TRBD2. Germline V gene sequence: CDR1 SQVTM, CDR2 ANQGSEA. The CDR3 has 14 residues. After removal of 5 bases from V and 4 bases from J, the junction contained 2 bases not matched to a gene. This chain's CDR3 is CSVKTSGGTGELFF. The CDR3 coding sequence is TGCAGCGTTAAGACTAGCGGGGGCACCGGGGAGCTGTTTTTT.

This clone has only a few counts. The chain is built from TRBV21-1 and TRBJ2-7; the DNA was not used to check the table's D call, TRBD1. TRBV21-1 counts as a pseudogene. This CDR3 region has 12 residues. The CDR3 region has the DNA TGTGCCAGCAGCAAACCAACCTACGAGCAGTACTTC. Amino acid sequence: CASSKPTYEQYF.

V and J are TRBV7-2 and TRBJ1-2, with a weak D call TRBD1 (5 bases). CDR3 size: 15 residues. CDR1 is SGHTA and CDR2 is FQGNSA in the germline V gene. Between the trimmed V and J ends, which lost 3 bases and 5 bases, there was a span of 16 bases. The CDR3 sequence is CASSLGPGPTYGYTF. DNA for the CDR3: TGTGCCAGCAGCTTGGGGCCCGGACCGACGTATGGCTACACCTTC.

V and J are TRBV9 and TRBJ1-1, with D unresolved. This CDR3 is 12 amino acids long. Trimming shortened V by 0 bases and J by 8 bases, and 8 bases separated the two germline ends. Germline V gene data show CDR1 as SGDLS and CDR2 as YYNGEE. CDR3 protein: CASSVVGGEAFF. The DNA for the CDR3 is TGTGCCAGCAGCGTAGTAGGAGGGGAAGCTTTCTTT.

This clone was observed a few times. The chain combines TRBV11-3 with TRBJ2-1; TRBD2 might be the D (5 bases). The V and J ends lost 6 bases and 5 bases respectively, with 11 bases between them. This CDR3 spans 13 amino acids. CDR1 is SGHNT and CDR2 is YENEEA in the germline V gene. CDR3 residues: CASRGRGDNEQFF. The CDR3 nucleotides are TGTGCCAGCAGAGGACGGGGAGACAATGAGCAGTTCTTC. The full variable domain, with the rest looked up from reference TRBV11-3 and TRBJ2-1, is EAGVVQSPRYKIIEKKQPVAFWCNPISGHNTLYWYLQNLGQGPELLIRYENEEAVDDSQLPKDRFSAERLKGVDSTLKIQPAELGDSAVYLCASRGRGDNEQFFGPGTRLTVL.

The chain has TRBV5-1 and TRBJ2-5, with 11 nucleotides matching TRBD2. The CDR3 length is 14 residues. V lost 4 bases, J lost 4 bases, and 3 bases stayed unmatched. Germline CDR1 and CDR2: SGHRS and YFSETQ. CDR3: CASSTGTSGETQYF. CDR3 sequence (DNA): TGCGCCAGCAGCACCGGGACTAGCGGAGAGACCCAGTACTTC. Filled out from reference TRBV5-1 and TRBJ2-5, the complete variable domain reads KAGVTQTPRYLIKTRGQQVTLSCSPISGHRSVSWYQQTPGQGLQFLFEYFSETQRNKGNFPGRFSGRQFSNSRSEMNVSTLELGDSALYLCASSTGTSGETQYFGPGTRLLVL.

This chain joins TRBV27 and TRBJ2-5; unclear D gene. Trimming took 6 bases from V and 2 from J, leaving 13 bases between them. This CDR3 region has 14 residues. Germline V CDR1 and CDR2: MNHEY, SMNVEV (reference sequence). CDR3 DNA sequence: TGTGCCAGCAGCCTTGGACGTTTACAAGAGACCCAGTACTTC. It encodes CASSLGRLQETQYF.

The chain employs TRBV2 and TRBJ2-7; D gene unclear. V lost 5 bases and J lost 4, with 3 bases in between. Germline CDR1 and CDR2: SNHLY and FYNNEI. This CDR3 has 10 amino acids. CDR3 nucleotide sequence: TGTGCCAGCAGTAAGTACGAGCAGTACTTC. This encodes CASSKYEQYF.

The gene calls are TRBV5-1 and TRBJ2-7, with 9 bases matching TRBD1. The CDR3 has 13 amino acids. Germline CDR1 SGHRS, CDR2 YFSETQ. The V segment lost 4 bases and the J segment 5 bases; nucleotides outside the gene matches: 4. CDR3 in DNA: TGCGCCAGCAGCGCGACAGGGGGGAACGAGCAGTACTTC. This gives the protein CASSATGGNEQYF.